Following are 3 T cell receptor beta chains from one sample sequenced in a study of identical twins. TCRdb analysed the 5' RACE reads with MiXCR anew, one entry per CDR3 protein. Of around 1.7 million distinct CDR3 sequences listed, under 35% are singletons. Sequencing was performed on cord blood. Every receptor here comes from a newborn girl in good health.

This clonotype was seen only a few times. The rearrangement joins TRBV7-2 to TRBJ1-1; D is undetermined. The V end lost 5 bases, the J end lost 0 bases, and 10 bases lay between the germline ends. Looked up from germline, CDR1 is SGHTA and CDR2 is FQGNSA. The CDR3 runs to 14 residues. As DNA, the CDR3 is TGTGCCAGCAGCCGCCCCTTATTGAACACTGAAGCTTTCTTT. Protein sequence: CASSRPLLNTEAFF.

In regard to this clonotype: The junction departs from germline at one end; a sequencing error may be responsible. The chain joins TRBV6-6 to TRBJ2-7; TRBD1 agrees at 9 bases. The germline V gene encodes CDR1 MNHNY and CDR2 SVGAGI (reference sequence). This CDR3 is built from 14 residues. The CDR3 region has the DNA TGTGCCAGCAGTCCCTCCCGGGACAGGGTCGAGCACTACTTC. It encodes CASSPSRDRVEHYF.

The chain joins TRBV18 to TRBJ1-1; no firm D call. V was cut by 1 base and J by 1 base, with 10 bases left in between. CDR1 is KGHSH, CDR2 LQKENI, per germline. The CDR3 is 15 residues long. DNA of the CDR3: TGTGCCAGCTCACCACTTAGGGCAGAGAACACTGAAGCTTTCTTT. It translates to CASSPLRAENTEAFF.